Here is one T cell receptor beta chain with its context. Its target is not known. The data derive from a study of T cell repertoires in cytomegalovirus infection. Study-level points and caveats: HLA-C-restricted CMV clonotypes gave the most frequent clonotype in two of eight donors.

This CDR3 region has 14 residues. Trimming at V came to 6 bases and at J to 9 bases, leaving 11 bases not matched to a gene. Germline CDR1 is SQVTM and CDR2 is ANQGSEA. TCRdb re-analysed the reads in MiXCR, keeping a single row per CDR3 protein. The sample records 100,000 to 150,000 distinct CDR3 sequences, 20% to 30% being singletons. The chain has TRBV29-1 and TRBJ2-1, with 10 bases lining up with TRBD1. The receptor's source is a human donor in good health (CMV status not recorded). Some clones in this sample may be carry-over from other donors' samples. Sequencing was carried out using PBMCs, sequenced either directly or after in vitro stimulation (not recorded which). DNA of the CDR3: TGCAGCGTGATCCGGGACAGGGGCGGGGGTGAGCAGTTCTTC. Its protein is CSVIRDRGGGEQFF.